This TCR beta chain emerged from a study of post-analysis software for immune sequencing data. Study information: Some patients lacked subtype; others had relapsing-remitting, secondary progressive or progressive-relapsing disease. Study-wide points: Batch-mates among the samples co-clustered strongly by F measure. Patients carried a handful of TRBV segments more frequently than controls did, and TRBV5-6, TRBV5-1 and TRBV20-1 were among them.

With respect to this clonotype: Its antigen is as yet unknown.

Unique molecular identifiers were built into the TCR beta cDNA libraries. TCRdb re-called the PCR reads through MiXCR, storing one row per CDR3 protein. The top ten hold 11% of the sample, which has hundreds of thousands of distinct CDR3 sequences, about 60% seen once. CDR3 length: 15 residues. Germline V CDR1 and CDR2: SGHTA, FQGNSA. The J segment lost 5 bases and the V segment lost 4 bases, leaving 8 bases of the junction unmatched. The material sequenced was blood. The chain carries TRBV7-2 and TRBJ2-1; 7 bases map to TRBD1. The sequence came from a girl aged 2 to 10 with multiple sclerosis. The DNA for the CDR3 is TGTGCCAGCAGCTCCCGACAGGGCGTCGACAATGAGCAGTTCTTC. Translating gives CASSSRQGVDNEQFF.